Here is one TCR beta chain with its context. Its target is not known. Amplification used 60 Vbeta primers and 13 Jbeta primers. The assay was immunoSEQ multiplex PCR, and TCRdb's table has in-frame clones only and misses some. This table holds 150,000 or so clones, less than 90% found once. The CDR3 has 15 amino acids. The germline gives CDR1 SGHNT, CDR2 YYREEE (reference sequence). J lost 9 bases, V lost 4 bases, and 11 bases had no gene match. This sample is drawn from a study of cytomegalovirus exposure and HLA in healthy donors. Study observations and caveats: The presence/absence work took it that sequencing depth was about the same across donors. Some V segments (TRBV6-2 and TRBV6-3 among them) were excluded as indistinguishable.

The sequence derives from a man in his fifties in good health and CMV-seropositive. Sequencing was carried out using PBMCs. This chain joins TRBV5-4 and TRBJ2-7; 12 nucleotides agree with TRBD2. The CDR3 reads CASSGRLAGVTAQYF. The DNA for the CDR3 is TGTGCCAGCAGCGGGAGACTAGCGGGAGTCACCGCGCAGTACTTC.